These 22 T cell receptor beta chains came from one sample sequenced in a study of shared T cell receptors in the human thymus. The repertoire was sequenced with immunoSEQ multiplex PCR; TCRdb's copy has only in-frame clones and lacks some. In the table there are a few hundred thousand clones, about 95% of which are singletons. The specimen was thymocytes. The origin of the receptors is a human donor.

This chain uses TRBV7-9 with TRBJ2-7; weak D call: TRBD1 (5 bases). The CDR3 contains 18 residues. In germline, CDR1 is SEHNR, CDR2 FQNEAQ (reference sequence). The V gene lost 3 bases and the J gene lost 0 bases, with 21 bases spanning the gap. The CDR3 coding sequence is TGTGCCAGCAGCTTCCGTCTAGGGGCGGACACTTCCTCCTACGAGCAGTACTTC. Its protein product is CASSFRLGADTSSYEQYF.

CDR3 in amino acids: CASSPSDRDNQPQHF. The CDR3 DNA sequence: TGCGCCAGCAGCCCGTCCGACAGGGACAATCAGCCCCAGCATTTT. This rearrangement joins TRBV4-3 to TRBJ1-5, with 7 bases matching TRBD1. Trimming cost V 4 bases and J 3 bases; bases outside gene matches: 6. Germline V gene data show CDR1 as LGHNA and CDR2 as YSLEER. This CDR3 contains 15 residues.

This chain connects TRBV25-1 to TRBJ1-5, with D perhaps TRBD1 (6 bases). There are 16 residues in the CDR3. Per germline, CDR1 MGHDK and CDR2 SYGVNS. Trimming took off 3 bases at V and 2 bases at J, with 14 bases between the two ends. As DNA, the CDR3 is TGTGCCAGCAGTGATACCCGGGACATTCGCAATCAGCCCCAGCATTTT. This gives the protein CASSDTRDIRNQPQHF.

The chain joins TRBV5-4 to TRBJ1-2; 7 bases align to TRBD1. Germline lookup yields CDR1 SGHNT and CDR2 YYREEE (reference sequence). CDR3 length: 16 amino acids. The V gene end was trimmed by 0 bases and the J gene end by 7 bases; junction bases not matched to a gene: 12. The CDR3 nucleotides are TGTGCCAGCAGCTTGGTACAGGGGCGAGTACTTGGTGGCTACACCTTC. Its translation: CASSLVQGRVLGGYTF.

This sequence joins TRBV4-1 and TRBJ2-5; 9 nucleotides agree with TRBD2. This CDR3 spans 14 amino acids. CDR1 and CDR2 from the germline V gene are MGHRA and YSYEKL. V shed 3 bases, J shed 4 bases, and the junction held 3 bases outside the gene matches. CDR3 region: CASSQGREGETQYF. DNA of the CDR3: TGCGCCAGCAGCCAGGGGCGGGAGGGAGAGACCCAGTACTTC.

The rearrangement uses TRBV1 and TRBJ2-7; the DNA was not compared with TRBD2, the D call given in the table. TRBV1 is a recognized pseudogene. The CDR3 runs 15 residues. The CDR3 protein is CTSSDRDSLGYEQYF. CDR3 in DNA: TGCACCAGCAGCGACCGGGACTCCCTTGGTTACGAGCAGTACTTC.

The genes are TRBV28 and TRBJ1-1; 8 bases align to TRBD1. V was pared by 3 bases and J by 5 bases, with 11 bases of the junction left unmatched. The CDR3 runs 16 residues. CDR1 MDHEN and CDR2 SYDVKM come from the germline V gene. The CDR3 region has the DNA TGTGCCAGCAGTTTGGTAGCGCAGGGGGCTGGGACTGAAGCTTTCTTT. Translating gives CASSLVAQGAGTEAFF.

The CDR3 spells CASSSKLMGGKFF. CDR3 sequence (DNA): TGTGCCAGCAGCAGTAAGCTAATGGGGGGGAAGTTCTTC. This sequence joins TRBV7-4 and TRBJ2-1; 7 bases match TRBD2. Germline V gene data show CDR1 as SGHVT and CDR2 as SQSDAQ. V dropped 5 bases and J dropped 14; count of bases not matched to a gene: 12. This CDR3 comprises 13 residues. Combining the CDR3 with reference TRBV7-4 and TRBJ2-1 gives the whole variable domain GAGVSQSPRYKVAKRGRDVALRCDSISGHVTLYWYRQTLGQGSEVLTYSQSDAQRDKSGRPSGRFSAERPERSVSTLKIQRTEQGDSAVYLCASSSKLMGGKFFGPGTRLTVL.

V is TRBV7-4 and J is TRBJ2-3; TRBD2 agrees at 12 bases. CDR1 is SGHVT, CDR2 SQSDAQ, per germline. The CDR3 covers 14 residues. DNA for the CDR3: TGTGTCCCAATTCTAGCGGGAGGGCCAGATACGCAGTATTTT. It encodes CVPILAGGPDTQYF.

This clone was seen just once. This chain connects TRBV18 to TRBJ1-4; 7 bases agree with TRBD1. The CDR3 has 13 residues. V was clipped by 3 bases and J by 10 bases; unmatched bases: 5. CDR1 KGHSH and CDR2 LQKENI come from the germline V gene. CDR3 region: CASSPKGAGKLFF. Here the CDR3 DNA reads TGTGCCAGCTCACCTAAGGGGGCGGGAAAACTGTTTTTT.

The chain recombines TRBV11-2 with TRBJ1-5; TRBD1 agrees at 7 bases. Trimming at V came to 0 bases and at J to 2 bases, leaving 4 bases not matched to a gene. The CDR3 contains 16 residues. The germline CDR1 and CDR2 sequences are SGHAT and FQNNGV. The CDR3 sequence is CASSLDEGAGNQPQHF. The CDR3, as DNA: TGTGCCAGCAGCTTAGATGAGGGGGCGGGCAATCAGCCCCAGCATTTT.

V gene TRBV29-1 combines with J gene TRBJ2-2; no reliable D call. The length of the CDR3 is 16 residues. Germline assignment: CDR1 SQVTM and CDR2 ANQGSEA. Trimming cost V 1 base and J 1 base, with 13 bases left between them. CDR3 amino acids: CSVEAPGIKNTGELFF. The CDR3 nucleotides read TGCAGCGTTGAAGCCCCTGGAATTAAGAACACCGGGGAGCTGTTTTTT.

This chain joins TRBV6-4 and TRBJ2-1; 9 nucleotides line up with TRBD2. With 0 bases clipped from V and 6 bases from J, the junction kept 9 bases outside the gene matches. The CDR3 covers 17 residues. From germline, CDR1 is MRHNA and CDR2 SNTAGT. CDR3 sequence: CASSDSTGGRAANEQFF. The CDR3 DNA is TGTGCCAGCAGTGACTCGACCGGCGGGAGGGCCGCCAATGAGCAGTTCTTC.

The chain recombines TRBV27 with TRBJ2-1; 8 nucleotides match TRBD1. The germline gives CDR1 MNHEY, CDR2 SMNVEV (reference sequence). This CDR3 comprises 16 residues. Trimming removed 7 bases from V and 4 bases from J; junction bases left unmatched: 12. CDR3 sequence reads: CASTPAGGSGYNEQFF. The DNA for the CDR3 is TGTGCCAGCACCCCAGCAGGGGGCTCCGGGTACAATGAGCAGTTCTTC.

V usage is TRBV10-3 and J usage is TRBJ1-4; 10 nucleotides agree with TRBD1. Germline trimming cut 3 bases from V and 7 bases from J; bases unmatched to any gene: 11. From germline, CDR1 is ENHRY and CDR2 SYGVKD. This CDR3 is 17 amino acids long. Here the CDR3 DNA reads TGTGCCATCAGTGACGGGACAGGGGCCAGTAGGAGTGAAAAACTGTTTTTT. It encodes CAISDGTGASRSEKLFF.

This chain uses TRBV28 with TRBJ2-7; the D gene could be TRBD1 or TRBD2 (6 bases each). The germline V gene encodes CDR1 MDHEN and CDR2 SYDVKM. Trimming stripped 8 bases from V and 3 bases from J, with 20 bases between. The CDR3 is 15 amino acids. The CDR3 reads CASLSLRGDNYEQYF. CDR3 DNA sequence: TGTGCCAGCCTGTCTCTTAGGGGGGACAACTACGAGCAGTACTTC.

The chain has TRBV7-2 and TRBJ2-7; tentatively, D is TRBD1 (6 bases). This CDR3 region has 13 residues. CDR1 and CDR2 (germline): SGHTA, FQGNSA. V gave up 2 bases and J gave up 7 bases, with 12 bases separating them. CDR3 DNA: TGTGCCAGCAGCTTACAGGGGCCAGGAGAGCAGTACTTC. It translates to CASSLQGPGEQYF. Looking up the rest from reference TRBV7-2 and TRBJ2-7 gives the full variable domain: GAGVSQSPSNKVTEKGKDVELRCDPISGHTALYWYRQSLGQGLEFLIYFQGNSAPDKSGLPSDRFSAERTGGSVSTLTIQRTQQEDSAVYLCASSLQGPGEQYFGPGTRLTVT.

The genes are TRBV27 and TRBJ2-1; tentatively, D is TRBD1 (7 bases). Trimming took off 8 bases at V and 5 bases at J, with 16 bases between the two ends. CDR3 length equals 14 residues. Germline CDR1 and CDR2: MNHEY and SMNVEV (reference sequence). CDR3 sequence reads: CASGRQGLDNEQFF. CDR3 nucleotide sequence: TGTGCCAGCGGGAGACAGGGACTGGACAATGAGCAGTTCTTC.

The CDR3 DNA is TGTGCCAGCAGTTCCCCGACGGCACGGAATGGAGTTTGCGAGCAGTACTTC. Translated, it gives CASSSPTARNGVCEQYF. The rearrangement links TRBV28 to TRBJ2-7; D call uncertain. From germline, CDR1 is MDHEN and CDR2 SYDVKM. This CDR3 has 17 amino acids. V gave up 4 bases and J gave up 6 bases, with 25 bases separating them.

The chain recombines TRBV11-3 with TRBJ2-5, with 7 bases lining up with TRBD2. The CDR3 spans 14 residues. The J segment lost 3 bases and the V segment lost 5 bases, leaving 6 bases of the junction unmatched. Per the germline V gene, CDR1 is SGHNT and CDR2 is YENEEA. The DNA for the CDR3 is TGTGCCAGCAGCGCGCCCGCGGGAGAAGAGACCCAGTACTTC. It codes for CASSAPAGEETQYF. Full variable domain (remainder filled in from reference TRBV11-3 and TRBJ2-5): EAGVVQSPRYKIIEKKQPVAFWCNPISGHNTLYWYLQNLGQGPELLIRYENEEAVDDSQLPKDRFSAERLKGVDSTLKIQPAELGDSAVYLCASSAPAGEETQYFGPGTRLLVL.

The J gene is TRBJ1-2, the V gene TRBV4-1; unclear D gene. This CDR3 contains 16 residues. Germline CDR1 MGHRA, CDR2 YSYEKL. V dropped 2 bases and J dropped 6 bases, with 19 bases sitting between them. CDR3 sequence reads: CASSQPPVERVDGYTF. CDR3 DNA sequence: TGCGCCAGCAGCCAACCCCCGGTGGAAAGGGTAGATGGCTACACCTTC.

The chain combines TRBV29-1 with TRBJ1-1; D is uncertain. Trimming took 7 bases from V and 1 from J, leaving 16 bases between them. The CDR3 is made up of 14 amino acids. The germline gives CDR1 SQVTM, CDR2 ANQGSEA. DNA for the CDR3: TGCAGCGCCGTCGGGATGACCCAGAACACTGAAGCTTTCTTT. Protein product: CSAVGMTQNTEAFF.